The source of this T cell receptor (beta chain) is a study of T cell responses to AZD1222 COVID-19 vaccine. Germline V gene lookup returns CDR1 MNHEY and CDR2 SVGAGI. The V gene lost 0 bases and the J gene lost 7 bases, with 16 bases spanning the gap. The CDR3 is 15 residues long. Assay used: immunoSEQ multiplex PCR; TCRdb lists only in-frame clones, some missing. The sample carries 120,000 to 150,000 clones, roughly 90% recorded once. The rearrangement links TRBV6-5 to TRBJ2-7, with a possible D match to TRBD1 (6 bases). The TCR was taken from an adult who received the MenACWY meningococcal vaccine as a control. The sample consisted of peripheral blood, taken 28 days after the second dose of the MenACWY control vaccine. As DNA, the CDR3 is TGTGCCAGCAGTTACTCGCCTTCGACAGGAGGTGAGCAGTACTTC. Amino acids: CASSYSPSTGGEQYF.